One TCR beta chain is described in this entry. No antigen is known for it. The ends were cut back, 3 bases at V and 2 bases at J, with 7 bases in the middle. Germline CDR1 reads SSHAT; CDR2 reads FNYEAQ (reference sequence). The length of the CDR3 is 13 residues. The sample comes from a study of OX40 agonist ivuxolimab in advanced cancers. Study observations and caveats: Low normalized T-cell clonal expansion was also seen in some nonresponders. At 0.1 to 3.0 mg/kg, clonal expansion of CD4+ and CD8+ blood T cells had occurred by week 6. Some of the lowest clonal expansion was seen in partial responders at 0.1-3.0 mg/kg. On average, a greater number of expanded clones characterised CD8+ T cells relative to CD4+.

Sequenced by immunoSEQ multiplex PCR; TCRdb stores in-frame clones only, minus some. Here the sample spans 45,000 to 65,000 clones, more than 75% being singletons. The input for sequencing was CD4+ or CD8+ T cells sorted from blood, taken in a trial of the OX40 agonist ivuxolimab. This TCR was recovered from an adult with an advanced solid tumor such as melanoma, head and neck, liver or kidney cancer. The chain combines TRBV7-7 with TRBJ2-5, with D hard to call. CDR3 residues: CASSFAQQETQYF. CDR3 bases: TGTGCCAGCAGCTTCGCACAGCAAGAGACCCAGTACTTC.